The 16 T cell receptor beta chains in this list originate from one sample, sequenced in a study of brain T cells in children with intractable seizures. Time point defined: blood from clinic visit 5 months post-surgery; TSC patient then seizure free. TCRdb's table, derived via immunoSEQ multiplex PCR, lists solely in-frame clones and lacks some. This table holds 340,000 or so clones, roughly 93% found once. The sequencing used peripheral blood, collected around 5 months after surgery. Receptor source: a boy younger than two with tuberous sclerosis and intractable seizures.

The chain uses TRBV6-6 and TRBJ2-5; 10 bases line up with TRBD2. V was clipped by 5 bases and J by 7 bases; unmatched bases: 7. The CDR3 covers 14 residues. The germline CDR1 and CDR2 sequences are MNHNY and SVGAGI (reference sequence). The CDR3: CASSDSGRWGTQYF. The CDR3 bases are TGTGCCAGCAGTGATAGCGGGAGGTGGGGGACCCAGTACTTC.

This chain links TRBV4-1 with TRBJ2-1; 9 bases agree with TRBD2. The germline V gene encodes CDR1 MGHRA and CDR2 YSYEKL. There are 15 residues in the CDR3. Germline trimming cut 4 bases from V and 9 bases from J; bases unmatched to any gene: 10. This chain's CDR3 is CASSLPGLAPSEQFF. The CDR3 nucleotides read TGCGCCAGCAGCCTACCGGGACTAGCTCCCTCTGAGCAGTTCTTC.

The rearrangement uses TRBV7-8 and TRBJ1-1; D might be TRBD1 (6 bases). The CDR3 has 12 residues. The germline gives CDR1 SGHVS, CDR2 FQNEAQ. V was cut by 4 bases and J by 11 bases, with 14 bases left in between. The CDR3 sequence: CASSSRTVAAFF. Written as DNA, the CDR3 is TGTGCCAGCAGCTCGCGGACAGTCGCGGCTTTCTTT.

As DNA, the CDR3 is TGCGCCAGCAGCTCCGGGACAGGGATTAATCAGCCCCAGCATTTT. Its protein is CASSSGTGINQPQHF. V and J are TRBV5-1 and TRBJ1-5; 9 bases align to TRBD1. V lost 3 bases to trimming and J lost 4 bases; unmatched junction nucleotides: 5. The CDR3 sequence is 15 residues long. The germline V gene encodes CDR1 SGHRS and CDR2 YFSETQ.

This chain connects TRBV12-3 or TRBV12-4 to TRBJ2-1; 9 bases are shared with TRBD1. V shed 6 bases, J shed 6 bases, and the junction held 3 bases outside the gene matches. This CDR3 spans 13 amino acids. CDR3 bases: TGTGCCAGCAGCCGGGACAGGGTCAATGAGCAGTTCTTC. It encodes CASSRDRVNEQFF.

This clone was recorded only once. The chain is built from TRBV2 and TRBJ1-2; D ambiguous. The CDR3 loop spans 13 amino acids. The V and J ends lost 6 bases and 0 bases respectively, with 8 bases between them. Per germline, CDR1 SNHLY and CDR2 FYNNEI. Written as DNA, the CDR3 is TGTGCCAGCAGGACACAGACTAACTATGGCTACACCTTC. Residues: CASRTQTNYGYTF. Full variable domain (outside the CDR3, taken from reference TRBV2 and TRBJ1-2): EPEVTQTPSHQVTQMGQEVILRCVPISNHLYFYWYRQILGQKVEFLVSFYNNEISEKSEIFDDQFSVERPDGSNFTLKIRSTKLEDSAMYFCASRTQTNYGYTFGSGTRLTVV.

The V and J genes are TRBV15 and TRBJ2-7; D not resolved. Trimming removed 3 bases at V and 3 bases at J, with 9 bases between. The length of the CDR3 is 13 residues. Germline V gene lookup returns CDR1 LNHNV and CDR2 YYDKDF (reference sequence). The CDR3 is CATSSQLGYEQYF. In nucleotides, the CDR3 is TGTGCCACCAGCAGTCAGTTGGGCTACGAGCAGTACTTC.

CDR3 amino acids: CASSQDRVTGDGEKLFF. The CDR3 coding sequence is TGTGCCAGCAGCCAAGATCGGGTGACAGGGGATGGTGAAAAACTGTTTTTT. The gene calls are TRBV4-2 and TRBJ1-4; 8 positions match TRBD1. Germline assignment: CDR1 LGHNA and CDR2 YNFKEQ. This CDR3 region has 17 residues. The trim removed 0 bases at V and 7 bases at J, leaving 10 bases unmatched.

This clone was seen a handful of times. At one boundary the junction diverges from the germline segment, which might be a read error. V usage is TRBV27 and J usage is TRBJ1-6; D uncertain. CDR1 and CDR2 from the germline V gene are MNHEY and SMNVEV (reference sequence). This CDR3 contains 13 residues. CDR3 coding DNA: TGTGCCAGCAGTATATCAGGAGGTTCACCCCTCCACTTT. Protein: CASSISGGSPLHF.

The chain joins TRBV6-6 to TRBJ2-5; D is possibly TRBD1 (6 bases). This CDR3 has 14 amino acids. Germline loops: CDR1 MNHNY, CDR2 SVGAGI (reference sequence). Trimming removed 2 bases from V and 5 bases from J, with 12 bases in between. DNA for the CDR3: TGTGCCAGCAGTTACCCAGGGGCGCAGGAGACCCAGTACTTC. Translation: CASSYPGAQETQYF.

CDR3 bases: TGCGCCAGCAGCCAAGACGAGACTTCGAGTGAAAAACTGTTTTTT. This translates into CASSQDETSSEKLFF. V and J are TRBV4-1 and TRBJ1-4; D not resolved. Germline-derived CDR1 and CDR2 are MGHRA and YSYEKL. V was trimmed by 0 bases and J by 7 bases, leaving 12 bases between them. The CDR3 is 15 amino acids.

The J gene is TRBJ2-3, the V gene TRBV5-1, with 7 bases aligning to TRBD2. The germline V gene has CDR1 SGHRS and CDR2 YFSETQ. CDR3 size: 13 residues. V was pared by 9 bases and J by 2 bases, with 6 bases of the junction left unmatched. The CDR3 region is CATKGTTTDTQYF. The CDR3 DNA is TGCGCCACCAAGGGGACTACCACAGATACGCAGTATTTT.

The rearrangement uses TRBV2 and TRBJ2-1; 7 nucleotides line up with TRBD2. There are 14 residues in the CDR3. Germline CDR1 SNHLY, CDR2 FYNNEI. V trimming: 4 bases; J trimming: 6 bases; junction bases outside the gene matches: 6. CDR3 residues: CASSVGLEGNEQFF. CDR3 sequence (DNA): TGTGCCAGCAGTGTTGGACTAGAGGGCAATGAGCAGTTCTTC.

J is TRBJ1-1 and V is TRBV28, with D perhaps matching TRBD1 (5 bases). Trimming pared 5 bases from V and 5 bases from J, leaving 15 bases between. Germline V gene lookup returns CDR1 MDHEN and CDR2 SYDVKM. The CDR3 is 14 amino acids. Here the CDR3 reads CASSAGRPWTEAFF. In nucleotides, the CDR3 is TGTGCCAGCAGTGCGGGACGGCCGTGGACTGAAGCTTTCTTT.

This sequence joins TRBV5-1 and TRBJ1-1, with a weak D call TRBD1 (5 bases). V was pared by 1 base and J by 0 bases, with 16 bases between. CDR1 and CDR2 from the germline V gene are SGHRS and YFSETQ. This CDR3 is 17 amino acids long. The CDR3 protein is CASSLFSLGDMNTEAFF. CDR3 coding DNA: TGCGCCAGCAGCTTGTTTTCCTTGGGGGATATGAACACTGAAGCTTTCTTT.

With regard to this clone: Other DNA sequences within the sample encode an identical CDR3. The chain links TRBV20-1 to TRBJ2-7; D is uncertain. Germline assignment: CDR1 DFQATT and CDR2 SNEGSKA (reference sequence). CDR3 length equals 11 residues. Trimming removed 0 bases at V and 4 bases at J, with 4 bases between. CDR3 DNA sequence: TGCAGTGCTAGAGATCTTTACGAGCAGTACTTC. Amino acids: CSARDLYEQYF.